This T cell receptor (beta chain) came from a study of blood T cell repertoires in COVID-19. Looking at the study overall: Nucleic acid was either cDNA or gDNA, and it came from T cells, B-cell-depleted T cells, or PBMCs.

Methods used by the authors: Reference gene primer amplification yielded estimated nucleated cell counts. The protocol was immunoSEQ multiplex PCR, while the TCRdb copy is restricted to in-frame clones and leaves out a portion. Clonal size and the V and J genes are those of that table, whereas D and trimming came from the DNA. Of some 250,000 clones in the sample, about four fifths were seen once. The germline gives CDR1 LGHNA, CDR2 YNFKEQ. CDR3 size: 16 residues. V dropped 1 base and J dropped 1 base, with 12 bases sitting between them. Seattle patient enrollment occurred during active infection, with longitudinal follow-up thereafter.

The TCR sequence derives from a woman older than 75 with COVID-19, enrolled during active disease. The gene calls are TRBV4-2 and TRBJ2-3; maybe TRBD1 (6 bases). The specimen sequenced was peripheral blood. CDR3 sequence (DNA): TGTGCCAGCAGCCAAGTGGGGGCGGAGGGCACAGATACGCAGTATTTT. Its translation: CASSQVGAEGTDTQYF.